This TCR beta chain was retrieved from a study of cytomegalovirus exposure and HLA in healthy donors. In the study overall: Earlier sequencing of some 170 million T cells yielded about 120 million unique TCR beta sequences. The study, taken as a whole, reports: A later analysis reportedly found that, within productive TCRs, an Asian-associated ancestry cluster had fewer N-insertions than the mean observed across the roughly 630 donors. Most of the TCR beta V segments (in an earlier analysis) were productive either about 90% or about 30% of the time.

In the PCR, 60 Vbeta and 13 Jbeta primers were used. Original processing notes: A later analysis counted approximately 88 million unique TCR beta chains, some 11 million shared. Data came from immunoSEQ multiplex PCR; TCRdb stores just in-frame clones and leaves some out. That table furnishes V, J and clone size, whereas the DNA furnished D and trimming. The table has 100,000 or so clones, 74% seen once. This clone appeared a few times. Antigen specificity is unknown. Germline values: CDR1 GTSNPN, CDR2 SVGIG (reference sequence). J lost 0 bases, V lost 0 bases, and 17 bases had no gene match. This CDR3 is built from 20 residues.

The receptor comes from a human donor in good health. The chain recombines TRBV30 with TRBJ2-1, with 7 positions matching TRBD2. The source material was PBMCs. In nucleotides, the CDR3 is TGTGCCTGGAGTGTACTGGCTAGCGGAGGGCGGAAGAGCTCCTACAATGAGCAGTTCTTC. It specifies CAWSVLASGGRKSSYNEQFF.